This T cell receptor (beta chain) was identified during a study of CD8+CD57+ T cells in acquired aplastic anemia. With 0 bases clipped from V and 7 bases from J, the junction kept 9 bases outside the gene matches. CDR3 size: 16 residues. CDR1 SGHTA and CDR2 FQGTGA come from the germline V gene. Ten or more counts support this clonotype. TCR beta VDJ and CDR3 profiles were obtained from a genomic DNA template. TCRdb fed the reads into MiXCR, producing one record per CDR3 protein. The repertoire holds 65,000 or so distinct CDR3 sequences, with around 50% as singletons. This clonotype was obtained from a human donor in good health, serving as a control. V and J are TRBV7-3 and TRBJ2-3, with 8 bases lining up with TRBD1. The sequenced material came from sorted CD4+, CD8+, or CD8+CD57+ T cells (not recorded which) from PBMCs. The CDR3 nucleotides are TGTGCCAGCAGCTTAACGCGACAGGGGCAGGGGTATACGCAGTATTTT. Residues: CASSLTRQGQGYTQYF. The variable domain in full, completed from reference TRBV7-3 and TRBJ2-3, reads GAGVSQTPSNKVTEKGKYVELRCDPISGHTALYWYRQSLGQGPEFLIYFQGTGAADDSGLPNDRFFAVRPEGSVSTLKIQRTERGDSAVYLCASSLTRQGQGYTQYFGPGTRLTVL.